One and the same sample provided the 14 T cell receptor beta chains below, sequenced in a study of vaccination and CD4 T cells after COVID-19. Cultured CD4+ T-cell DNA underwent Oncomine TCR Beta short-read sequencing. TCRdb re-called the PCR reads through MiXCR, storing one row per CDR3 protein. The sample consists of 10,000 or so distinct CDR3 sequences, 45% to 65% of them appearing once. Treatment of the sample: roughly 11-day PBMC culture with coronavirus spike peptide pools or control peptides (ViraFEST assay). These receptors lack a known antigen. Sequenced input: CD4+ T cells from blood, cultured in vitro. The receptors originated from a human donor who had recovered from COVID-19.

The chain combines TRBV7-6 with TRBJ1-1; the D is unclear. The CDR3 loop spans 13 amino acids. V dropped 1 base and J dropped 1 base, with 4 bases sitting between them. In germline, CDR1 is SGHVS, CDR2 FNYEAQ. The CDR3 region has the DNA TGTGCCAGCAGCTTAGATACGAACACTGAAGCTTTCTTT. Amino acid sequence: CASSLDTNTEAFF.

This clonotype showed up just a few times. V gene TRBV7-8 combines with J gene TRBJ1-2; 11 bases agree with TRBD1. Germline CDR1 SGHVS, CDR2 FQNEAQ. The ends lost 5 bases at V and 4 bases at J; junction bases unmatched: 15. This CDR3 has 18 amino acids. The CDR3 is CASSHAGSGTGGTYGYTF. CDR3 DNA: TGTGCCAGCAGCCACGCGGGATCCGGGACAGGGGGGACCTATGGCTACACCTTC.

V is TRBV7-2 and J is TRBJ2-2; the D is unclear. The CDR3 consists of 11 residues. Per the germline V gene, CDR1 is SGHTA and CDR2 is FQGNSA. V lost 10 bases and J lost 6, with 9 bases in between. This chain's CDR3 is CATRNAGELFF. In DNA form, the CDR3 reads TGTGCCACCCGGAATGCCGGGGAGCTGTTTTTT. The full variable domain, its missing parts supplied by reference TRBV7-2 and TRBJ2-2, is GAGVSQSPSNKVTEKGKDVELRCDPISGHTALYWYRQSLGQGLEFLIYFQGNSAPDKSGLPSDRFSAERTGGSVSTLTIQRTQQEDSAVYLCATRNAGELFFGEGSRLTVL.

The table lists this clonotype with a few counts. The chain links TRBV3-1 to TRBJ1-2; D is perhaps TRBD1 (6 bases). V was trimmed by 1 base and J by 4 bases, leaving 7 bases between them. There are 13 residues in the CDR3. Germline CDR1 is LGHDT and CDR2 is YNNKEL (reference sequence). In nucleotides, the CDR3 is TGTGCCAGCAGCCAAGGACAGGTCTATGGCTACACCTTC. It codes for CASSQGQVYGYTF.

The chain uses TRBV7-9 and TRBJ2-3; TRBD2 aligns across 7 bases. The V and J ends lost 5 bases and 2 bases, in that order; junction bases with no gene match: 7. Germline loops: CDR1 SEHNR, CDR2 FQNEAQ (reference sequence). The CDR3 totals 15 residues. The CDR3 reads CASSRISGFTDTQYF. The CDR3 nucleotides read TGTGCCAGCAGCCGAATTAGCGGGTTCACAGATACGCAGTATTTT.

The chain uses TRBV5-1 and TRBJ2-7; TRBD1 agrees at 10 bases. CDR1 and CDR2 (germline): SGHRS, YFSETQ. V lost 0 bases, J lost 2 bases, and 2 bases stayed unmatched. The CDR3 totals 15 residues. CDR3 in DNA: TGCGCCAGCAGCTTGGGTGGGACAGGGGCCTACGAGCAGTACTTC. This sequence encodes CASSLGGTGAYEQYF.

This clonotype is a singleton in its sample. The V and J genes are TRBV20-1 and TRBJ2-5; TRBD2 aligns across 8 bases. The ends lost 3 bases at V and 2 bases at J; junction bases unmatched: 11. From germline, CDR1 is DFQATT and CDR2 SNEGSKA (reference sequence). This CDR3 contains 16 residues. Here the CDR3 DNA reads TGCAGTGCTAGGAACTTAGCGGGACTTTCTCAAGAGACCCAGTACTTC. Its protein product is CSARNLAGLSQETQYF.

The chain couples TRBV6-1 to TRBJ2-4; the match to TRBD1 covers 7 bases. Germline loops: CDR1 MNHNS, CDR2 SASEGT. CDR3 length: 14 amino acids. Germline trimming cut 8 bases from V and 3 bases from J; bases unmatched to any gene: 7. Here the CDR3 reads CASSIRDSKNIQYF. The CDR3 nucleotides read TGTGCCAGCTCCATCAGGGACAGCAAAAACATTCAGTACTTC.

J is TRBJ2-7 and V is TRBV15, with 9 bases that match TRBD2. Per germline, CDR1 LNHNV and CDR2 YYDKDF (reference sequence). Trimming took 5 bases from V and 2 from J; bases not matched to a gene: 4. The CDR3 totals 14 residues. This chain's CDR3 is CATSALAGAYEQYF. The CDR3 bases are TGTGCCACCAGCGCACTAGCGGGTGCCTACGAGCAGTACTTC.

The gene calls are TRBV7-9 and TRBJ1-1, with D tentatively TRBD1 (6 bases). CDR3 length: 16 residues. CDR1 and CDR2 from the germline V gene are SEHNR and FQNEAQ (reference sequence). Deletions cut 1 base from V and 0 bases from J, with 12 bases between. The CDR3 loop reads CASSLVGGALNTEAFF. CDR3 sequence (DNA): TGTGCCAGCAGCTTAGTTGGGGGGGCCTTGAACACTGAAGCTTTCTTT.

This clonotype appeared a few times. The chain is built from TRBV12-3 or TRBV12-4 and TRBJ1-1, with 7 bases aligning to TRBD1. V lost 7 bases, J lost 0 bases, and 8 bases stayed unmatched. This CDR3 comprises 15 residues. This CDR3 reads CASNLDGQVNTEAFF. In DNA, the CDR3 is TGTGCCAGCAACCTTGACGGACAGGTGAACACTGAAGCTTTCTTT.

This clonotype has a single count. The chain links TRBV30 to TRBJ1-1, with 9 bases matching TRBD1. The CDR3 is 13 residues long. Germline loops: CDR1 GTSNPN, CDR2 SVGIG (reference sequence). V shed 2 bases and J 4 bases; nucleotides not matched to a gene: 2. The CDR3 is CAWSRDRATEAFF. The DNA for the CDR3 is TGTGCCTGGAGTCGGGACAGGGCCACTGAAGCTTTCTTT.

In its sample, this clonotype was seen a few times. The chain couples TRBV30 to TRBJ1-2; D possibly corresponds to TRBD1 (6 bases). The CDR3 extends over 14 amino acids. Trimming left V 0 bases short and J 7 bases short, with 15 bases between. Germline CDR1 and CDR2: GTSNPN and SVGIG (reference sequence). Here the CDR3 DNA reads TGTGCCTGGAGTGTAAACAGGGCAGGAGGTGGCTACACCTTC. Protein sequence: CAWSVNRAGGGYTF.

The V gene is TRBV5-6, the J gene TRBJ1-2; 9 bases agree with TRBD1. The CDR3 totals 15 residues. Trimming cost V 2 bases and J 5 bases; bases outside gene matches: 7. The germline CDR1 and CDR2 sequences are SGHDT and YYEEEE. CDR3 region: CASSFGTGRDYGYTF. The CDR3 DNA reads as TGTGCCAGCAGCTTCGGGACAGGGCGCGATTATGGCTACACCTTC.